This T cell receptor (beta chain) was found in a study of CD8+ T cells in alopecia areata. The wider study: Tofacitinib administration to treated patients was oral, at 5 to 10 mg twice daily. General study findings and limits: Since there was just one nonresponder, nobody can yet say how baseline CD8+ expansion ties to response.

This clone was picked up a small number of times. Its antigen is unknown. Extracted RNA was reverse transcribed, and the resulting cDNA served as sequencing template. Clones were read by immunoSEQ multiplex PCR, and TCRdb kept only the in-frame ones, dropping some. The table records about 200,000 clones, around two fifths of them present only once. This CDR3 is 13 amino acids long. Germline V gives CDR1 SNHLY, CDR2 FYNNEI. V gave up 8 bases and J gave up 4 bases, with 14 bases separating them. Treatment described: oral pan-JAK inhibitor, 5-10 mg twice daily. The study team obtained lesional scalp punch biopsies and peripheral blood from alopecia areata patients. Investigators sorted PBMCs to obtain both CD4+ and CD8+ T cells.

The receptor was derived from a human donor with alopecia areata. This material consisted of CD4+ T cells sorted from blood, taken between weeks 30 and 35, from a patient treated with tofacitinib. J is TRBJ1-2 and V is TRBV2; a weak D match, TRBD1 (6 bases). For the CDR3, the DNA is TGTGCCAGCCCCGGACAGAGGCCCTATGGCTACACCTTC. As protein: CASPGQRPYGYTF.